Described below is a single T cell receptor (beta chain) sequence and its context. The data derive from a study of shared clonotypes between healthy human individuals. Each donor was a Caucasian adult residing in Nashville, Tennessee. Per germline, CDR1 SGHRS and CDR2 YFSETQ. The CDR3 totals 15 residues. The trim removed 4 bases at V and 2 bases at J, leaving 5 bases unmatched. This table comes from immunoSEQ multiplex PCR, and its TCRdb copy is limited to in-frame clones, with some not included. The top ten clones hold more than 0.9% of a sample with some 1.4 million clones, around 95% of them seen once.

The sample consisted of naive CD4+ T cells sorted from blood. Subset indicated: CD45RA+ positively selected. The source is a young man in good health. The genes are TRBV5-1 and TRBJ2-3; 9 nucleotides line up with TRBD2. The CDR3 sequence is CASSPGTSLTDTQYF. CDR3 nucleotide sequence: TGCGCCAGCAGCCCGGGGACTAGCCTCACAGATACGCAGTATTTT.